The rows below give T cell receptor beta chains drawn from one sample of a study of cytotoxic CD8 clonotypes in ibrutinib-treated CLL. Using immunoSEQ multiplex PCR, the repertoire was profiled, and TCRdb retains in-frame clones only, with some absent. The data show 150,000 or so clones, approximately 91% seen once. Sequencing was performed on PBMCs, taken at disease progression, from a patient treated with ibrutinib. The receptors were gathered from a human donor with chronic lymphocytic leukemia. Both conserved end residues are part of each CDR3. A D gene is named only where the DNA matches it firmly. Not all rows give a size; the values are once, few, many and, for expanded clones, a class.

D: TRBD1
V: TRBV11-2
J: TRBJ1-1
size: .
CDR3: CASIDQRTGVITEAFF
DNA: TGTGCCAGCATCGACCAAAGGACAGGGGTCATCACTGAAGCTTTCTTT

D: .
V: TRBV4-3
J: TRBJ2-2
size: .
CDR3: CASSQGGSGTGELFF
DNA: TGCGCCAGCAGCCAAGGCGGGTCGGGCACCGGGGAGCTGTTTTTT

D: TRBD1
V: TRBV11-2
J: TRBJ1-4
size: few
CDR3: CASSLGQGAIDEKLFF
DNA: TGTGCCAGCAGCCTAGGCCAGGGGGCTATTGATGAAAAACTGTTTTTT

D: .
V: TRBV6-5
J: TRBJ1-2
size: .
CDR3: CASSYSKGPDYYGYTF
DNA: TGTGCCAGCAGTTACTCGAAAGGACCCGATTACTATGGCTACACCTTC

D: TRBD1
V: TRBV27
J: TRBJ2-7
size: .
CDR3: CASSGTGQGRSYEQYF
DNA: TGTGCCAGCAGTGGGACCGGACAGGGACGCTCCTACGAGCAGTACTTC

D: .
V: TRBV29-1
J: TRBJ2-1
size: .
CDR3: CSVSEVSYNEQFF
DNA: TGCAGCGTATCCGAGGTATCCTACAATGAGCAGTTCTTC

D: .
V: TRBV9
J: TRBJ2-7
size: few
CDR3: CASSPTRGPTSYEQYF
DNA: TGTGCCAGCAGCCCTACGCGGGGCCCCACCTCCTACGAGCAGTACTTC

D: .
V: TRBV27
J: TRBJ2-2
size: .
CDR3: CASKHVGGELFF
DNA: TGTGCCAGCAAACATGTCGGCGGGGAGCTGTTTTTT

D: .
V: TRBV6-5
J: TRBJ2-2
size: .
CDR3: CASSFNTGELFF
DNA: TGTGCCAGCAGTTTTAACACCGGGGAGCTGTTTTTT

D: TRBD2
V: TRBV7-9
J: TRBJ2-1
size: .
CDR3: CASSPRVGLDLKEQFF
DNA: TGTGCCAGCAGCCCGAGGGTGGGACTAGACCTTAAAGAGCAGTTCTTC

D: TRBD1
V: TRBV6-5
J: TRBJ2-7
size: once
CDR3: CASRTGQSHEQYF
DNA: TGTGCCAGCAGAACGGGACAGTCCCACGAGCAGTACTTC

D: TRBD2
V: TRBV11-3
J: TRBJ2-1
size: .
CDR3: CASSYPTSGHANEQFF
DNA: TGTGCCAGCAGCTACCCAACTAGCGGGCATGCCAATGAGCAGTTCTTC

D: TRBD1
V: TRBV5-1
J: TRBJ1-4
size: .
CDR3: CASSRTGFNNEKLFF
DNA: TGCGCCAGCAGCCGGACAGGGTTTAATAATGAAAAACTGTTTTTT

D: TRBD1
V: TRBV5-6
J: TRBJ2-1
size: .
CDR3: CASSLVKGTAPGNEQFF
DNA: TGTGCCAGCAGCTTGGTCAAAGGGACAGCCCCCGGCAATGAGCAGTTCTTC

D: .
V: TRBV9
J: TRBJ1-4
size: .
CDR3: CASSVGHPNEKLFF
DNA: TGTGCCAGCAGCGTAGGTCACCCGAATGAAAAACTGTTTTTT

D: .
V: TRBV11-2
J: TRBJ2-5
size: .
CDR3: CASSLDLGLASQETQYF
DNA: TGTGCCAGCAGCTTAGATTTGGGTCTAGCGTCCCAAGAGACCCAGTACTTC

D: .
V: TRBV27
J: TRBJ1-5
size: .
CDR3: CASSLSRGNQPQHF
DNA: TGTGCCAGCAGTTTATCGAGGGGCAATCAGCCCCAGCATTTT

D: TRBD2
V: TRBV9
J: TRBJ2-2
size: .
CDR3: CASGKAGGRDTGELFF
DNA: TGTGCCAGCGGAAAAGCGGGAGGGCGGGACACCGGGGAGCTGTTTTTT

D: .
V: TRBV4-2
J: TRBJ1-2
size: .
CDR3: CASSQDTLGVYGYTF
DNA: TGTGCCAGCAGCCAAGATACCCTAGGGGTCTATGGCTACACCTTC

D: .
V: TRBV10-1
J: TRBJ2-1
size: .
CDR3: CASGKGVDYNEQFF
DNA: TGCGCCAGCGGGAAGGGAGTGGACTACAATGAGCAGTTCTTC

D: TRBD2
V: TRBV29-1
J: TRBJ2-7
size: .
CDR3: CSVGEGHPDEQYF
DNA: TGCAGCGTTGGGGAGGGGCACCCTGACGAGCAGTACTTC

D: TRBD1
V: TRBV7-2
J: TRBJ2-3
size: .
CDR3: CASSLIQGLSDTQYF
DNA: TGTGCCAGCAGCTTAATACAGGGGCTCTCAGATACGCAGTATTTT

D: .
V: TRBV6-5
J: TRBJ1-5
size: .
CDR3: CASRLDRFNQPQHF
DNA: TGTGCCAGCAGGCTAGACAGGTTCAATCAGCCCCAGCATTTT

D: .
V: TRBV29-1
J: TRBJ2-1
size: .
CDR3: CSVSQGGVARRQEEQFF
DNA: TGCAGCGTCTCCCAAGGGGGGGTAGCGCGACGCCAAGAAGAGCAGTTCTTC

D: TRBD1
V: TRBV7-9
J: TRBJ1-2
size: .
CDR3: CASSSGGAYYGYTF
DNA: TGTGCCAGCAGCTCAGGGGGGGCGTACTATGGCTACACCTTC

D: .
V: TRBV6-5
J: TRBJ2-7
size: .
CDR3: CASRIVGKTYEQYF
DNA: TGTGCCAGCAGAATTGTGGGAAAAACCTACGAGCAGTACTTC

D: TRBD1
V: TRBV19
J: TRBJ1-2
size: .
CDR3: CASSFWTGRYGYTF
DNA: TGTGCCAGTAGTTTCTGGACAGGGCGATATGGCTACACCTTC

D: .
V: TRBV30
J: TRBJ2-2
size: .
CDR3: CAWSPDTGELFF
DNA: TGTGCCTGGAGTCCTGACACCGGGGAGCTGTTTTTT

D: .
V: TRBV5-1
J: TRBJ2-1
size: .
CDR3: CASSLGQFGNEQFF
DNA: TGCGCCAGCAGCTTGGGACAGTTCGGCAATGAGCAGTTCTTC

D: TRBD2
V: TRBV25-1
J: TRBJ2-1
size: .
CDR3: CASSELAGTDNEQFF
DNA: TGTGCCAGCAGTGAACTAGCGGGGACGGACAATGAGCAGTTCTTC

D: .
V: TRBV5-4
J: TRBJ2-2
size: once
CDR3: CASSPDLSTGELFF
DNA: TGTGCCAGCAGCCCGGACCTTAGCACCGGGGAGCTGTTTTTT

D: .
V: TRBV29-1
J: TRBJ2-3
size: .
CDR3: CSVIPDTSFTDTQYF
DNA: TGCAGTGTGATTCCAGACACCTCCTTCACAGATACGCAGTATTTT

D: .
V: TRBV5-1
J: TRBJ1-1
size: .
CDR3: CASSLQVSNTEAFF
DNA: TGCGCCAGCAGCTTACAGGTATCGAACACTGAAGCTTTCTTT

D: .
V: TRBV5-1
J: TRBJ2-2
size: .
CDR3: CASSLGLLMNTGELFF
DNA: TGCGCCAGCAGCCTGGGACTCCTCATGAACACCGGGGAGCTGTTTTTT

D: .
V: TRBV7-6
J: TRBJ2-1
size: .
CDR3: CASSLFPDLYNEQFF
DNA: TGTGCCAGCAGCTTATTTCCGGACTTGTACAATGAGCAGTTCTTC

D: TRBD2
V: TRBV6-1
J: TRBJ2-5
size: .
CDR3: CASSVGLAEETQYF
DNA: TGTGCCAGCAGTGTAGGACTAGCGGAGGAGACCCAGTACTTC

D: .
V: TRBV7-2
J: TRBJ2-1
size: .
CDR3: CASSFSPGTAYNEQFF
DNA: TGTGCCAGCAGCTTTAGCCCCGGGACTGCCTACAATGAGCAGTTCTTC

D: .
V: TRBV6-5
J: TRBJ1-2
size: .
CDR3: CASSYSMTGNYGYTF
DNA: TGTGCCAGCAGTTACTCGATGACAGGAAACTATGGCTACACCTTC

D: TRBD1
V: TRBV5-6
J: TRBJ1-5
size: .
CDR3: CASNQRGQTSNQPQHF
DNA: TGTGCCAGCAACCAAAGGGGACAGACGAGCAATCAGCCCCAGCATTTT

D: TRBD2
V: TRBV27
J: TRBJ2-5
size: .
CDR3: CASGSSGYQETQYF
DNA: TGTGCCAGCGGGAGTAGCGGGTATCAAGAGACCCAGTACTTC

D: .
V: TRBV6-4
J: TRBJ2-2
size: .
CDR3: CASSEDAEGQHTGELFF
DNA: TGTGCCAGCAGTGAAGATGCGGAAGGACAGCACACCGGGGAGCTGTTTTTT

D: .
V: TRBV5-1
J: TRBJ2-7
size: .
CDR3: CASPSPGPIYEQYF
DNA: TGCGCCAGCCCATCTCCGGGACCGATATACGAGCAGTACTTC

D: .
V: TRBV27
J: TRBJ1-5
size: few
CDR3: CASRGRWNSNQPQHF
DNA: TGTGCCAGCAGAGGGCGGTGGAATAGCAATCAGCCCCAGCATTTT

D: TRBD1
V: TRBV5-1
J: TRBJ2-3
size: .
CDR3: CASSLSGQGISDTQYF
DNA: TGCGCCAGCAGCTTGTCGGGACAGGGCATCTCAGATACGCAGTATTTT

D: .
V: TRBV14
J: TRBJ2-6
size: .
CDR3: CASSQGTGSSSGANVLTF
DNA: TGTGCCAGCAGCCAAGGGACGGGGAGCTCCTCTGGGGCCAACGTCCTGACTTTC

D: .
V: TRBV9
J: TRBJ2-1
size: .
CDR3: CASSVGYNEQFF
DNA: TGTGCCAGCAGCGTAGGATACAATGAGCAGTTCTTC

D: .
V: TRBV10-3
J: TRBJ2-2
size: .
CDR3: CAITSQEDSNTGELFF
DNA: TGTGCCATCACCTCTCAAGAGGACAGCAACACCGGGGAGCTGTTTTTT

D: TRBD2
V: TRBV4-1
J: TRBJ2-1
size: .
CDR3: CASSQNSGPYNEQFF
DNA: TGCGCCAGCAGCCAGAATAGCGGGCCGTACAATGAGCAGTTCTTC

D: .
V: TRBV28
J: TRBJ1-1
size: .
CDR3: CASSFMNTEAFF
DNA: TGTGCCAGCAGTTTTATGAACACTGAAGCTTTCTTT

D: TRBD1
V: TRBV28
J: TRBJ1-3
size: .
CDR3: CASSLGSTGFTLTGNTIYF
DNA: TGTGCCAGCAGTTTAGGTTCGACAGGGTTTACTCTTACTGGAAACACCATATATTTT

D: .
V: TRBV7-6
J: TRBJ2-7
size: .
CDR3: CASSFGEKPYEQYF
DNA: TGTGCCAGCAGCTTCGGGGAAAAGCCCTACGAGCAGTACTTC

D: .
V: TRBV6-6
J: TRBJ2-1
size: .
CDR3: CASSYYSPLNNEQFF
DNA: TGTGCCAGCAGTTACTACTCGCCCCTAAACAATGAGCAGTTCTTC

D: .
V: TRBV27
J: TRBJ1-5
size: once
CDR3: CASSFRRESNQPQHF
DNA: TGTGCCAGCAGTTTTCGCAGGGAAAGCAATCAGCCCCAGCATTTT

D: .
V: TRBV27
J: TRBJ2-1
size: once
CDR3: CASSLSRASYNEQFF
DNA: TGTGCCAGCAGTTTGAGCAGGGCGTCCTACAATGAGCAGTTCTTC

D: TRBD1
V: TRBV5-1
J: TRBJ2-5
size: .
CDR3: CASSFGDRAVQTQYF
DNA: TGCGCCAGCAGCTTTGGGGACAGGGCGGTACAGACCCAGTACTTC

D: .
V: TRBV4-1
J: TRBJ2-1
size: .
CDR3: CASSQDRLDASYNEQFF
DNA: TGCGCCAGCAGCCAAGATCGTCTGGATGCAAGCTACAATGAGCAGTTCTTC

D: .
V: TRBV19
J: TRBJ2-5
size: .
CDR3: CASSIDQGLGTQYF
DNA: TGTGCCAGTAGTATAGATCAGGGGTTGGGGACCCAGTACTTC

D: .
V: TRBV18
J: TRBJ1-1
size: .
CDR3: CASSEKVGNTEAFF
DNA: TGTGCCAGCTCGGAAAAGGTGGGGAACACTGAAGCTTTCTTT

D: .
V: TRBV2
J: TRBJ1-2
size: few
CDR3: CASSNRDWHGYTF
DNA: TGTGCCAGCAGTAACAGGGACTGGCATGGCTACACCTTC